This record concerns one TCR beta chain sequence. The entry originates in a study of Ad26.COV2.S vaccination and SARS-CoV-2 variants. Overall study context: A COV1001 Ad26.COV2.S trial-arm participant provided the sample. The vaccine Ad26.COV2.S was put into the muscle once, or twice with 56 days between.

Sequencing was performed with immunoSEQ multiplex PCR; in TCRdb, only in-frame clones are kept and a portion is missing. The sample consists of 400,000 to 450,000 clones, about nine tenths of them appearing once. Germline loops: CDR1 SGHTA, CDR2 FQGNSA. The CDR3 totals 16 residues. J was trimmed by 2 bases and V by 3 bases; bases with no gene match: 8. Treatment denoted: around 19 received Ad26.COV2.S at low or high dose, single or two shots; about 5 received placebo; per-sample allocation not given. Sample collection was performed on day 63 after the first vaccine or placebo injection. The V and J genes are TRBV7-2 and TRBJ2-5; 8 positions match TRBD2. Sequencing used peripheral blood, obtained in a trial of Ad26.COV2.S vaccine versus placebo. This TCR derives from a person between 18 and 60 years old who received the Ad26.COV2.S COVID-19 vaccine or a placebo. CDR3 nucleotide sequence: TGTGCCAGCAGCTTTAGGTCGGGAGGGATACAAGAGACCCAGTACTTC. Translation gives CASSFRSGGIQETQYF.